The sequence of this TCR beta chain was determined in a study of blood T cell repertoires in COVID-19. Study information: In each case, the material was cDNA or gDNA derived from T cells, B-cell-depleted T cells, or PBMCs.

Per the original data handling: Amplification with reference gene primers provided the estimates of nucleated cell counts. Method: immunoSEQ multiplex PCR; TCRdb's copy keeps in-frame clones and lacks some. V, J and clone size were drawn from that table, and D and trimming were deduced from the DNA. The table records under 500,000 clones, more than 80% of them present only once. V dropped 5 bases and J dropped 4; count of bases not matched to a gene: 8. The length of the CDR3 is 14 residues. Per the germline V gene, CDR1 is SGHDN and CDR2 is FVKESK. The rearrangement links TRBV14 to TRBJ2-7; 7 positions match TRBD2. The receptor was derived from a man in his thirties or forties who had recovered from COVID-19. The sequencing sample was made of PBMCs or T cells enriched from blood (not recorded which). Written as DNA, the CDR3 is TGTGCCAGCAGCATGCGCGGGAGAAAGTACGAGCAGTACTTC. This translates into CASSMRGRKYEQYF.